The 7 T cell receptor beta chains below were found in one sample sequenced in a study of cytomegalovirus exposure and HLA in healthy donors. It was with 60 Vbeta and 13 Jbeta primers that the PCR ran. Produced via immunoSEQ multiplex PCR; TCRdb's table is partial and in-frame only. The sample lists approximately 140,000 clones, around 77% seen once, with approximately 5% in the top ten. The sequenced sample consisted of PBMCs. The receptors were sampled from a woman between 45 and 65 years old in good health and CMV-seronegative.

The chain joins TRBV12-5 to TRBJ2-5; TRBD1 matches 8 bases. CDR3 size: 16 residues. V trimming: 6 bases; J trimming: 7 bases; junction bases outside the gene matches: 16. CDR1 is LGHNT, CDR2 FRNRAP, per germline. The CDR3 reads CASGDPPTGAVRTQYF. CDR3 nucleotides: TGTGCTAGTGGCGATCCCCCGACAGGGGCGGTAAGGACCCAGTACTTC.

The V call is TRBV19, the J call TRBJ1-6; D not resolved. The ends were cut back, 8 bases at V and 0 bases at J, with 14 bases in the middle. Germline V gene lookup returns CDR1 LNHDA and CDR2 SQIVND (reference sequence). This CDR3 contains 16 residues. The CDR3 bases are TGTGCCAGTCGTACCGGGGAGGGCTCCTATAATTCACCCCTCCACTTT. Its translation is CASRTGEGSYNSPLHF.

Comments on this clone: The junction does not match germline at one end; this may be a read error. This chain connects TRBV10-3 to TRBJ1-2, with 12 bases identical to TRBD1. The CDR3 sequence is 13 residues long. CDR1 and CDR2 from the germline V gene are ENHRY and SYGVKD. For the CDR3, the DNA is TGTGCCATCAGTGGGGGACAGGGGGCGCGCCCCTACTTC. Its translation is CAISGGQGARPYF.

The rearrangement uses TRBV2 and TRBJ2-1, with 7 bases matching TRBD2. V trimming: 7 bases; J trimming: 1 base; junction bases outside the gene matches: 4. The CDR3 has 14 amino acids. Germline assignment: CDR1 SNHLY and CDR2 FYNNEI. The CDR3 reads CASMGGISYNEQFF. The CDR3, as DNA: TGTGCCAGCATGGGAGGGATTTCCTACAATGAGCAGTTCTTC.

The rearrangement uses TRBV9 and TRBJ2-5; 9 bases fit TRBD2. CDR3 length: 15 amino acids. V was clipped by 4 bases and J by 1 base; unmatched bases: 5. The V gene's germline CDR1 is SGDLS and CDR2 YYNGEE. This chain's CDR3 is CASSLLTSGQETQYF. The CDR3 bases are TGTGCCAGCAGCTTGCTGACTAGCGGCCAAGAGACCCAGTACTTC. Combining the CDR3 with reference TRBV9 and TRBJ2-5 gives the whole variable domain DSGVTQTPKHLITATGQRVTLRCSPRSGDLSVYWYQQSLDQGLQFLIQYYNGEERAKGNILERFSAQQFPDLHSELNLSSLELGDSALYFCASSLLTSGQETQYFGPGTRLLVL.

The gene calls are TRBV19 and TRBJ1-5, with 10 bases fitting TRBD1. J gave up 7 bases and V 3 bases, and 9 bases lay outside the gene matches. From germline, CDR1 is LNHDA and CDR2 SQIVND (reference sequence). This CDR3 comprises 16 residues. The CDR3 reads CASSISRQGANQPQHF. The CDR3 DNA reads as TGTGCCAGTAGTATCTCCCGACAGGGGGCGAACCAGCCCCAGCATTTT.

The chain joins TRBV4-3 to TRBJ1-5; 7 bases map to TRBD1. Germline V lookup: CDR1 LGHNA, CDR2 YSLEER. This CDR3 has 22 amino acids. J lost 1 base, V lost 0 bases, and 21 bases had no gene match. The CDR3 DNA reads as TGCGCCAGCAGCCAAGAGGCTCCTGGACAGGTTTCCGATCAGTGGAGCAATCAGCCCCAGCATTTT. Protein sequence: CASSQEAPGQVSDQWSNQPQHF.